The next 10 T cell receptor beta chains were all read from a single sample in a study of control samples from healthy donors and cancer patients. Clones were read by immunoSEQ multiplex PCR, and TCRdb kept only the in-frame ones, dropping some. The table has 150,000 to 180,000 clones, roughly 93% seen once; the top ten hold under 2.5%. Sequencing input: blood. Receptors originate from a man between 45 and 60 years old in good health.

The chain carries TRBV12-5 and TRBJ1-1; D unresolved. Per the germline V gene, CDR1 is LGHNT and CDR2 is FRNRAP. Between the trimmed V and J ends, which lost 5 bases and 1 base, there was a span of 8 bases. CDR3 length equals 13 residues. The CDR3 region is CASGTRENTEAFF. Here the CDR3 DNA reads TGTGCTAGTGGTACACGGGAGAACACTGAAGCTTTCTTT.

The CDR3 sequence is CASSLRGGNEKLFF. The CDR3, as DNA: TGTGCCAGCAGCTTACGGGGCGGCAATGAAAAACTGTTTTTT. V and J are TRBV5-6 and TRBJ1-4, with D perhaps matching TRBD1 (5 bases). Germline loops: CDR1 SGHDT, CDR2 YYEEEE. There are 14 residues in the CDR3. Between the trimmed V and J ends, which lost 2 bases and 5 bases, there was a span of 10 bases.

The gene calls are TRBV23-1 and TRBJ1-1; D is uncertain. TRBV23-1 is reported as an ORF; its role is uncertain. V gave up 0 bases and J gave up 1 base, with 6 bases separating them. This CDR3 has 14 amino acids. The CDR3 region is CASSQSPQNTEAFF. The CDR3 coding sequence is TGCGCCAGCAGTCAATCTCCCCAGAACACTGAAGCTTTCTTT.

The chain couples TRBV3-1 (or the pseudogene TRBV3-2) to TRBJ1-6; the match to TRBD1 covers 7 bases. The CDR3 loop spans 14 amino acids. V was clipped by 5 bases and J by 5 bases; unmatched bases: 3. CDR1 LGHDT and CDR2 YNNKEL come from the germline V gene (reference sequence). CDR3 sequence (DNA): TGTGCCAGCAGCTACGGACAGGATAATTCACCCCTCCACTTT. This codes for CASSYGQDNSPLHF.

This sequence joins TRBV5-1 and TRBJ1-1; TRBD1 aligns across 7 bases. CDR3 size: 13 residues. The V and J ends lost 4 bases and 5 bases, in that order; junction bases with no gene match: 5. Germline lookup yields CDR1 SGHRS and CDR2 YFSETQ. CDR3 DNA: TGCGCCAGCAGCCGGGACAGTCAAACTGAAGCTTTCTTT. Its translation: CASSRDSQTEAFF. Full variable domain (remainder filled in from reference TRBV5-1 and TRBJ1-1): KAGVTQTPRYLIKTRGQQVTLSCSPISGHRSVSWYQQTPGQGLQFLFEYFSETQRNKGNFPGRFSGRQFSNSRSEMNVSTLELGDSALYLCASSRDSQTEAFFGQGTRLTVV.

Points on this clone: The germline gene is not matched at one end of the junction; a read error may be the cause. The V call is TRBV28, the J call TRBJ2-4, with 8 bases fitting TRBD1. Germline V gene lookup returns CDR1 MDHEN and CDR2 SYDVKM. The CDR3 covers 13 residues. The CDR3 loop reads CASSTLGQGPRDF. The CDR3 nucleotides are TGTGCCAGCAGTACCCTTGGACAGGGCCCGAGGGACTTC.

The chain recombines TRBV14 with TRBJ2-7, with D uncertain. Germline-derived CDR1 and CDR2 are SGHDN and FVKESK. V was trimmed by 0 bases and J by 3 bases, leaving 6 bases between them. CDR3 length equals 13 residues. DNA of the CDR3: TGTGCCAGCAGCCAAGACCACAACTACGAGCAGTACTTC. This encodes CASSQDHNYEQYF.

This clone appeared a single time. The CDR3 DNA is TGTGCCAGCAGCCAACAGTTTACTAGCGGGAGTTGGAGAGATACGCAGTATTTT. It encodes CASSQQFTSGSWRDTQYF. The chain uses TRBV4-2 and TRBJ2-3; 11 positions agree with TRBD2. The germline V gene has CDR1 LGHNA and CDR2 YNFKEQ. After removal of 2 bases from V and 5 bases from J, the junction contained 12 bases not matched to a gene. The CDR3 has 18 amino acids.

This chain joins TRBV19 and TRBJ2-7; 7 positions match TRBD1. Unmatched junction bases numbered 8, after V lost 6 bases and J lost 6 bases. The CDR3 is made up of 13 amino acids. Germline CDR1 reads LNHDA; CDR2 reads SQIVND (reference sequence). The CDR3 DNA follows: TGTGCCAGTAGCTTGGGACAGCACGTCGAGCAGTACTTC. The encoded protein is CASSLGQHVEQYF. Supplemented by reference TRBV19 and TRBJ2-7, the full variable domain reads DGGITQSPKYLFRKEGQNVTLSCEQNLNHDAMYWYRQDPGQGLRLIYYSQIVNDFQKGDIAEGYSVSREKKESFPLTVTSAQKNPTAFYLCASSLGQHVEQYFGPGTRLTVT.

The gene calls are TRBV20-1 and TRBJ2-7; D call uncertain. The CDR3 has 12 amino acids. Germline-derived CDR1 and CDR2 are DFQATT and SNEGSKA (reference sequence). Trimming stripped 3 bases from V and 2 bases from J, with 8 bases between. CDR3 residues: CSASPQPYEQYF. In DNA, the CDR3 is TGCAGTGCTAGTCCGCAACCCTACGAGCAGTACTTC.